This TCR beta chain was identified during a study of T cell repertoires in cytomegalovirus infection. Study findings and constraints: The ex vivo response was dominated by HLA-C-restricted CMV-specific TCR beta clonotypes. Totalled public TCR beta family frequency picked out people who carried CMV plus the relevant HLA.

About this clonotype itself: Its antigen remains unidentified. Its ends do not fully match the called genes, so a read error is possible.

Via MiXCR, TCRdb re-called the reads, giving one row per CDR3 protein. The sample contains almost 500,000 distinct CDR3 sequences, approximately 10% of which appear only once. The receptor comes from a human donor in good health (CMV status not recorded). Some clones in this sample may be carry-over from other donors' samples. Sequencing was carried out using PBMCs.

The CDR3 loop reads CAGSPRASRNTEAFF. The DNA of the CDR3 is TGTGCCGGTAGCCCTCGGGCCTCGAGGAACACTGAAGCTTTCTTT. The J gene is TRBJ1-1, the V gene TRBV19; no firm D call. From germline, CDR1 is LNHDA and CDR2 SQIVND (reference sequence). This CDR3 is built from 15 residues.